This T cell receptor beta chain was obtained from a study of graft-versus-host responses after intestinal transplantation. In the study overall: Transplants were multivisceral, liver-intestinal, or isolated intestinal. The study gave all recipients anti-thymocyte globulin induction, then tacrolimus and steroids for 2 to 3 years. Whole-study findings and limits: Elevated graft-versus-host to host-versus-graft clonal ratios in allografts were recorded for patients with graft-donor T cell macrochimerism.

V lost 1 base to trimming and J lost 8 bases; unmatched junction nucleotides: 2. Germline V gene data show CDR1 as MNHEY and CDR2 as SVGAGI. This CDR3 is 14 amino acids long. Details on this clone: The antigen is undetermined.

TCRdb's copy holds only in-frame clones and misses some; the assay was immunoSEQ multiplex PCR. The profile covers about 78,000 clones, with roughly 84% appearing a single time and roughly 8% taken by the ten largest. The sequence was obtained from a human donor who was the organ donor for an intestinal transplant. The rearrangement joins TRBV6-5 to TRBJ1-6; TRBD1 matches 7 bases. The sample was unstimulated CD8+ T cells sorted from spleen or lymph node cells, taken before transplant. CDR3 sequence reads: CASSYYTGDSPLHF. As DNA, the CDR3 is TGTGCCAGCAGTTACTATACAGGGGATTCACCCCTCCACTTT.